This entry describes one TCR beta chain. This clonotype is characterized as medium-sized (0.01 to 0.1%). This clone's antigen is unknown. Nothing much larger sits one base from this clone, and base qualities are not available. This sample is drawn from a study of prognosis after radiotherapy for stage I lung cancer (dated by TCRdb to the early 2020s). The study in broad terms: Approximately 19 stage I NSCLC patients were enrolled in Nanjing, China, between early 2018 and early 2019. Every patient was regarded as medically inoperable, because of comorbidities in 11 to 13 cases and refusal of surgery in more than 5 cases. In 12 to 15 patients the disease was a newly diagnosed primary stage I lung tumor, whereas 4 to 6 had oligometastatic NSCLC following surgical resection of the primary tumor. Some twelve patients had adenocarcinoma and several had squamous cell carcinoma as the tumor histology. After SBRT, distant metastases developed in about 20% of the 19 patients at a median of approximately 7 months, while the remaining 15 patients had no significant progression. The cohort was made up of about a dozen men and roughly 6 women, with a median age of around 78 years and an age range of roughly 50 to 95 years. The study profiled peripheral blood TCR beta repertoires from stage I NSCLC patients before and after stereotactic body radiotherapy and related them to distant failure. SBRT was given in 3 to 5 fractions with a biologically effective dose of at least 100 Gy, using image-guided IMRT or VMAT. The study took one blood sample before SBRT and one after SBRT from each of roughly 20 patients and sequenced all 40 or so samples. Concurrent therapy was not administered to any patient alongside SBRT.

CDR1 and CDR2, looked up from the germline V gene, are MNHNS and SASEGT. Counted from cysteine to phenylalanine, this CDR3 has 15 amino acids. The retained sequence is limited to the CDR3, 45 bases, with the frame set at the first base. The V end loses 4 bases and the J end loses 4 bases, and a stretch of 14 bases separates them. All patients had node-negative disease on CT and PET/CT, and none had a history of other malignancies or had previously received chemotherapy or radiotherapy. At each of two time points, about 6 milliliters of peripheral venous blood were collected into EDTA tubes. PBMCs were isolated by Ficoll-Paque Plus density-gradient centrifugation. Samples were stored at -80°C immediately after collection until analysis. Two rounds of multiplex PCR were used to amplify the TCR beta CDR3 region from genomic DNA. In the first PCR round, primers specific to each TRBV and TRBJ gene were used, and the primer sequences were filed in Chinese patent CN105087789A. Universal primers were used in the second PCR round. The Roche High Pure PCR Template Preparation Kit was used to extract genomic DNA from frozen PBMCs. Libraries were sequenced paired-end with 151 bp reads on an Illumina HiSeq 3000. The authors processed their data as follows. CutAdapt was used to remove raw reads lacking the multiplex PCR primer sequences. PEAR was used to merge high-quality paired reads into contigs. By aligning each contig to reference sequences, MiXCR assigned the TRB V, D and J gene segments to that contig. CDR3 sequences were clustered by base quality and sequence similarity to remove sequencing errors. Diversity was calculated as Shannon entropy divided by the natural log of the number of productive TCR sequences. To get clonality, Shannon entropy was divided by the natural log of the number of unique clonotypes, and that result was subtracted from one. Using the Youden index from ROC curves, the researchers picked the repertoire-metric cut-offs for progression-free survival, and all analyses were carried out in R 3.5.3. TCRdb handled the public reads itself, with Q25 trimming in fastp and clone calling in MiXCR, and kept productive beta chains. When rows share a CDR3 protein, they turn into one entry using the most common DNA and genes. The V and J calls and clone size are TCRdb's, not the authors'. The sample has over 14,000 distinct CDR3 sequences on record, 28% of them singletons. The top ten clones comprise roughly a tenth of the sample.

The research as a whole found: Whether the expanded TCR clones were tumor-specific was not determined. Post-SBRT Shannon entropy and its change from baseline were lower in patients who developed distant metastases; baseline Shannon entropy was not associated with metastases. All reported P values were unadjusted for multiple comparisons. A decrease in unique TCR clone counts was observed after SBRT (median approximately 9,800 before versus several thousand after; Wilcoxon paired P=0.011). TRBV and TRBJ usage frequencies reportedly differed by metastasis status, in two V genes at baseline and in roughly ten V and two J genes after SBRT. The study was limited by the small cohort and short follow-up, and independent validation of the study findings is required.

Sequencing was performed on PBMCs, taken before or after stereotactic body radiation therapy (not recorded which). This TCR was sampled from a donor at least 50 years old with non-small cell lung cancer. The chain couples TRBV6-1 to TRBJ2-1; the D gene is not confidently resolved. The CDR3 region has the sequence CASSVTPGKYNEQFF. The DNA reads TGTGCCAGCAGTGTCACACCAGGCAAATACAATGAGCAGTTCTTC.